This is a list of T cell receptor beta chains from one sample in a study of vaccination and CD4 T cells after COVID-19. From the PCR reads, TCRdb called clonotypes with MiXCR, one entry per CDR3 protein. The table records over 15,000 distinct CDR3 sequences, roughly 52% of them present only once. What these receptors recognize is not known. The material was CD4+ T cells from blood, cultured in vitro, obtained before SARS-CoV-2 vaccination. The receptor set was obtained from a human donor who had recovered from COVID-19. Each CDR3 is given with its conserved first and last residue. The D gene is left open where the match is weak. The size of a clone is reported for some rows only, either as once, few or many, or as a class for expanded clones.

V	size	J	D	DNA	CDR3
TRBV27	-	TRBJ2-3	-	TGTGCCAGCAGTTTATTGAGGGGACAAGATACGCAGTATTTT	CASSLLRGQDTQYF
TRBV30	few	TRBJ1-2	-	TGTGCCTGGAGCCAAGACCCCTCCTCCTATGGCTACACCTTC	CAWSQDPSSYGYTF
TRBV2	once	TRBJ2-1	-	TGTGCCAGCAGTTACTCCGGCGGAACCTACAATGAGCAGTTCTTC	CASSYSGGTYNEQFF
TRBV6-2/TRBV6-3	few	TRBJ2-3	TRBD2	TGTGCCAGCAGTTACTCGGCGGGGGACACAGATACGCAGTATTTT	CASSYSAGDTDTQYF
TRBV7-9	few	TRBJ1-6	TRBD1	TGTGCCAGCAGCTTAGTATCAGGGGGGAATTCACCCCTCCACTTT	CASSLVSGGNSPLHF
TRBV5-4	-	TRBJ1-6	-	TGTGCCAGCAGCTTGCGAAAACAGGGAGCACTTTCACCCCTCCACTTT	CASSLRKQGALSPLHF
TRBV5-4	-	TRBJ2-3	TRBD2	TGTGCCAGCAGCTTGGGTGCTAGCGGGAGGACAGATACGCAGTATTTT	CASSLGASGRTDTQYF
TRBV7-2	few	TRBJ2-6	-	TGTGCCAGCAGCTCCCCAGGGGCCAACGTCCTGACTTTC	CASSSPGANVLTF
TRBV7-2	few	TRBJ2-7	TRBD1	TGTGCCAGCAGCTCGGACAGGGCCTCCTACGAGCAGTACTTC	CASSSDRASYEQYF
TRBV5-1	-	TRBJ2-5	TRBD2	TGCGCCAGCACCGTGGGACAAATAGCGGGAGTCCGGTACGAGACCCAGTACTTC	CASTVGQIAGVRYETQYF
TRBV28	few	TRBJ1-4	TRBD1	TGTGCCAGCGGGCCAGGGGGTAATGAAAAACTGTTTTTT	CASGPGGNEKLFF
TRBV12-3/TRBV12-4	-	TRBJ2-3	-	TGTGCCAGCAGTTTTTCTTCGGGCACAGATACGCAGTATTTT	CASSFSSGTDTQYF
TRBV7-9	-	TRBJ2-7	-	TGTGCCAGCAGCCACGCACAGGGAGGGGCCAACGAGCAGTACTTC	CASSHAQGGANEQYF
TRBV6-2/TRBV6-3	-	TRBJ1-1	-	TGTGCCAGCAGGAAGACAGGATTGAACACTGAAGCTTTCTTT	CASRKTGLNTEAFF
TRBV2	-	TRBJ2-2	-	TGTGCCAGCAGCGGGCTCAGGGCTAACACCGGGGAGCTGTTTTTT	CASSGLRANTGELFF
TRBV20-1	-	TRBJ2-3	TRBD1	TGCAGTGCCATGCGAGGACAGGGTCCAGATACGCAGTATTTT	CSAMRGQGPDTQYF
TRBV24-1	-	TRBJ1-2	TRBD1	TGTGCCACCAAAAAGACAGGGGATAACTATGGCTACACCTTC	CATKKTGDNYGYTF
TRBV30	-	TRBJ2-4	-	TGTGCCTGGAGTGTACGCGGGACGGTCAAAAACATTCAGTACTTC	CAWSVRGTVKNIQYF
TRBV15	-	TRBJ1-6	-	TGTGCCACCAGCAGAGATACGGGCCGTGTCGGTTCACCCCTCCACTTT	CATSRDTGRVGSPLHF
TRBV18	-	TRBJ2-3	TRBD1	TGTGCCAGCTCACCGGGACAGGGGACCTCGGCAGATACGCAGTATTTT	CASSPGQGTSADTQYF
TRBV12-3/TRBV12-4	-	TRBJ2-5	-	TGTGCCAGCAGTCTCAGATACCAAGAGACCCAGTACTTC	CASSLRYQETQYF
TRBV10-1	few	TRBJ1-6	-	TGCGCCAGCAGGGAAGGGGCCTCACCCCTCCACTTT	CASREGASPLHF
TRBV7-3	few	TRBJ2-5	TRBD2	TGTGCCAGCAGCTTCGAGCGGGAGTCTACCCAGTACTTC	CASSFERESTQYF